The rows below give T cell receptor beta chains drawn from one sample of a study of blood T cell repertoires in COVID-19. This table comes from immunoSEQ multiplex PCR, and its TCRdb copy is limited to in-frame clones, with some not included. The sample lists 350,000 to 400,000 clones, 75% to 90% occurring once. The sequenced material came from PBMCs or T cells enriched from blood (not recorded which). These receptor sequences come from a man younger than 35 who had recovered from COVID-19. Both conserved end residues are trimmed from each CDR3. The size of a clone is reported for some rows only, either as once, few or many, or as a class for expanded clones.

abundance	v_gene	CDR3aa
.	TRBV18	ASSPPSVDNTEAF
.	TRBV5-4	ASSVYSKVAF
.	TRBV5-1	ASTLGQGGYSPLH
.	TRBV3-1/TRBV3-2	ASSQDWRTVEAF
.	TRBV27	ASSFSGVHEQF
.	TRBV28	ASSLAYSGANVLT
.	TRBV7-2	ASSFRGAGSTEAF
.	TRBV6-5	ASRDRGEQF
.	TRBV2	ASSEGAQRVLHEQY
.	TRBV7-3	ASSRGTENTEAF
.	TRBV6-5	ASSYERGNGYT
.	TRBV10-3	AASRGPGEGEAF
.	TRBV9	ASSVSGQGFYYEQY
.	TRBV6-5	ASSYSTGLNTEAF
.	TRBV5-8	ASSSIAGLSFGYT
.	TRBV3-1/TRBV3-2	ASSLTQGTDTQY
.	TRBV5-6	ASSLLAGGNSAEAF
.	TRBV5-4	ASSFLQGADIQY
.	TRBV5-1	ASSPRDRTQPQH
few	TRBV30	AWSTQTNQPQH
.	TRBV29-1	SVVWRALNTGELF
.	TRBV9	ASRSQGASGYGYT
once	TRBV5-4	ASSPGTSGPYEQY
once	TRBV5-1	ASSLDSFYEQY
.	TRBV7-3	ASSFNGQETQY
.	TRBV5-4	ASSEGQGSNQPQH
.	TRBV9	ASSGAGGRDTQY
.	TRBV7-8	ASSLGWRDMSYEQY
.	TRBV19	ASSITGIHEQY
.	TRBV3-1/TRBV3-2	ASSQDQGTYEQY
.	TRBV27	ASSLLPGGTPRPRNIQY
once	TRBV3-1/TRBV3-2	ASSHLGTASTDTQY
.	TRBV19	ASSIVFGGDSNQPQH
.	TRBV4-3	ASSQDHNYGYT
.	TRBV5-1	ASQPQVQGAATNEKLF
few	TRBV5-1	ASSSTGGSSYNEQF
.	TRBV9	ASSEDYTGELF
.	TRBV9	ASSVGRSGADTQY
once	TRBV12-3/TRBV12-4	ASSSHGTRAF
.	TRBV3-1/TRBV3-2	ASRQETLGVEKLTDTQY
.	TRBV6-5	ASSYSGLRATEAF
.	TRBV14	ASSQDGYFYGYT
.	TRBV2	ASSVGAGGTEAF
.	TRBV7-8	ASSAGRVRETQY
.	TRBV19	ASSIPPRAGELF
once	TRBV4-1	ASSQLQGAQF
.	TRBV2	ASSGTVSGYT
.	TRBV12-1	ATISGLAGSRVSKNIQY
few	TRBV19	ASRPGQPVEKLF
many	TRBV5-1	ASSLSGLAGVNEQF
once	TRBV5-1	ASSLIGLAGRSSTDTQY
.	TRBV7-2	ASSLAPAGAYYYEQY
.	TRBV18	ASSPRAGNGYT
.	TRBV16	ASSQYPGVNTEAF
.	TRBV18	ASSSTSGSSHEQY
.	TRBV2	ASSPMTVTDTQY
.	TRBV7-6	ASSPRTPQRSEDEAF